These T cell receptor beta chains were read from a single sample in a study of early T cells in non-severe SARS-CoV-2 infection. TCRdb redid the calling of the 5' RACE reads with MiXCR, one entry per CDR3 protein. Of some 60,000 distinct CDR3 sequences detected, just under 9% appear once; the ten largest clones hold roughly a sixth. The sample was whole blood. The source of these receptors is an adult who was a healthcare worker with PCR-confirmed SARS-CoV-2 infection or an uninfected control (not recorded which). Each CDR3 is given with its conserved first and last residue. The order of the fields is V gene, J gene, CDR3 protein.

v_call: TRBV7-2; j_call: TRBJ2-5; cdr3_aa: CASSPSTSGRETQYF
v_call: TRBV14; j_call: TRBJ1-1; cdr3_aa: CASSQDLGPYAEAFF
v_call: TRBV5-1; j_call: TRBJ2-1; cdr3_aa: CASSWGDSYPHNEQFF
v_call: TRBV3-1; j_call: TRBJ2-6; cdr3_aa: CASSLGQSGANVLTF
v_call: TRBV7-2; j_call: TRBJ2-7; cdr3_aa: CASSLGLDPYEQYF
v_call: TRBV6-5; j_call: TRBJ2-7; cdr3_aa: CASSYRASGAYEQYF
v_call: TRBV6-2/TRBV6-3; j_call: TRBJ2-3; cdr3_aa: CASSYSKRLAVRTDTQYF
v_call: TRBV6-5; j_call: TRBJ2-5; cdr3_aa: CASSYDRVIETQYF
v_call: TRBV29-1; j_call: TRBJ2-6; cdr3_aa: CSATDRVSSGANVLTF
v_call: TRBV25-1; j_call: TRBJ2-2; cdr3_aa: CASRGEGTGELFF
v_call: TRBV5-1; j_call: TRBJ2-5; cdr3_aa: CASSWRPGTGQETQYF
v_call: TRBV18; j_call: TRBJ2-1; cdr3_aa: CASSPPKGSQGNEQFF
v_call: TRBV20-1; j_call: TRBJ1-2; cdr3_aa: CSAAQGLGGYTF
v_call: TRBV12-3/TRBV12-4; j_call: TRBJ1-1; cdr3_aa: CASSPSGTGATEAFF
v_call: TRBV29-1; j_call: TRBJ2-3; cdr3_aa: CSVEEPYSPQHTQYF
v_call: TRBV28; j_call: TRBJ1-2; cdr3_aa: CASSTFGANYGYTF
v_call: TRBV12-3/TRBV12-4; j_call: TRBJ1-1; cdr3_aa: CASSFQAGANTEAFF
v_call: TRBV20-1; j_call: TRBJ2-1; cdr3_aa: CSARGAGVHYNEQFF
v_call: TRBV7-9; j_call: TRBJ2-7; cdr3_aa: CASSTSVYEQYF
v_call: TRBV29-1; j_call: TRBJ2-1; cdr3_aa: CSVRPYNEQFF
v_call: TRBV7-2; j_call: TRBJ2-7; cdr3_aa: CASSLERQSSYEQYF
v_call: TRBV7-9; j_call: TRBJ1-2; cdr3_aa: CASSLAAANYGYTF
v_call: TRBV28; j_call: TRBJ2-5; cdr3_aa: CASKTSYQETQYF
v_call: TRBV15; j_call: TRBJ2-1; cdr3_aa: CATEGQGAYNEQFF
v_call: TRBV7-9; j_call: TRBJ2-1; cdr3_aa: CASSLDNGRDEQFF
v_call: TRBV28; j_call: TRBJ2-2; cdr3_aa: CASSELGLAGENTGELFF